Shown below are 24 T cell receptor beta chains from a single sample sequenced in a study of tumor-infiltrating lymphocytes in primary liver carcinoma. TCR beta cDNA came from roughly 0.45 ug total RNA, primed with a constant-region primer. Three nested multiplex PCR rounds, a slightly modified ARM-PCR method, built the TCR beta libraries. In the first two PCR rounds, TRBV1-TRBV30 forward primers were paired with a C-beta reverse primer, and each round lasted around 10 cycles. TCRdb independently ran MiXCR on the multiplex PCR reads; one entry per CDR3 protein. The sample includes 100,000 to 120,000 distinct CDR3 sequences, around 80% of them seen just once. For each extraction, RNA and DNA were obtained together from 20-30 mg of unsorted bulk tissue. Source material: liver tumor tissue from sampling region 3. Subset described: tumor region T3, left-lateral pole. Source of these receptors: a man aged 40-55 years with primary liver carcinoma and hepatitis B virus infection.

In its sample, this clonotype is medium-sized (0.01 to 0.1%). One end of the junction is discordant with germline, which a read error may explain. V and J are TRBV29-1 and TRBJ2-7, with a tentative D call TRBD1 (6 bases). The V gene's germline CDR1 is SQVTM and CDR2 ANQGSEA. The CDR3 is 11 amino acids. The DNA of the CDR3 is TGCAGCGGTGAACAGGGTTACGAGCAGTACTTC. Translation gives CSGEQGYEQYF.

Concerning this clonotype: Germline and junction disagree at one end, which may indicate a read error. This chain connects TRBV29-1 to TRBJ2-1; 15 nucleotides match TRBD2. The germline CDR1 and CDR2 sequences are SQVTM and ANQGSEA. The CDR3 extends over 15 amino acids. The CDR3 DNA sequence: TGCACCGTTGGACTAGCGGGAGGGTTCTACCATGAGCACTTCTTC. This translates into CTVGLAGGFYHEHFF.

The chain couples TRBV6-1 to TRBJ2-7; no reliable D call. The germline gives CDR1 MNHNS, CDR2 SASEGT. The CDR3 loop spans 13 amino acids. Trimming took 1 base from V and 6 from J, leaving 10 bases between them. The CDR3 reads CASSEVSNREQYF. The CDR3, as DNA: TGTGCCAGCAGTGAAGTAAGTAATCGCGAGCAGTACTTC.

This chain connects TRBV6-2 or TRBV6-3 to TRBJ1-1; D gene uncertain. The CDR3 is made up of 10 amino acids. Trimming cost V 5 bases and J 8 bases, with 6 bases left between them. Germline CDR1 is MNHEY and CDR2 is SVGEGT. The CDR3 nucleotides are TGTGCCAGCAGTGGAGCAGAAGCTTTCTTT. Translated: CASSGAEAFF.

In this sample, this clonotype turned up once. The missing conserved phenylalanine or tryptophan at the end of this CDR3 makes a read error likely. This rearrangement joins TRBV29-1 to TRBJ2-1, with 12 bases fitting TRBD2. CDR1 and CDR2 (germline): SQVTM, ANQGSEA. The CDR3 length is 15 residues. The CDR3, as DNA: TGCAGCGTTGAACTAGCGGGAGGGTACTACACTGAGCAGTTCCTC. The encoded protein is CSVELAGGYYTEQFL.

CDR3 bases: TGTGCCAGCAGTTTATCGAGGACTAGCGGGAGGGCCCTGCACGAGTATTACTTC. As protein: CASSLSRTSGRALHEYYF. The rearrangement joins TRBV6-2 or TRBV6-3 to TRBJ2-7, with TRBD2 identical over 15 bases. The CDR3 runs 18 residues. The V gene end was trimmed by 4 bases and the J gene end by 13 bases; junction bases not matched to a gene: 20. Germline V gives CDR1 MNHEY, CDR2 SVGEGT.

The chain has TRBV29-1 and TRBJ2-1; no firm D call. Deletions cut 5 bases from V and 8 bases from J, with 25 bases between. In germline, CDR1 is SQVTM, CDR2 ANQGSEA. CDR3 length equals 16 residues. The CDR3 region has the DNA TGCAGCGTTCGGGCGTCTGTGCCCCATTTGGTGGATGAGCAGTTCTTC. This sequence encodes CSVRASVPHLVDEQFF.

Remarks on this clonotype: One end of the junction is discordant with germline, which a read error may explain. The rearrangement joins TRBV5-5 to TRBJ2-2; weak D call: TRBD2 (5 bases). The CDR3 runs 17 residues. Looked up from germline, CDR1 is SGHKS and CDR2 is YYEKEE (reference sequence). CDR3 nucleotide sequence: TGTGCCAGCAGCTTGCGAGGGTTGGGTGCGAACACCGGGGAGCTGCTTTTT. Protein product: CASSLRGLGANTGELLF.

Comments on this clonotype: Without the conserved terminal phenylalanine or tryptophan, this CDR3 likely stems from a read error. The chain carries TRBV12-3 or TRBV12-4 and TRBJ1-1, with D tentatively TRBD1 (5 bases). This CDR3 is 14 amino acids long. V shed 8 bases and J shed 1 base, with 14 bases lying between them. The CDR3 sequence: CASGGTGSNTEAFS. The CDR3 coding sequence is TGTGCCAGCGGGGGTACAGGTTCGAACACTGAAGCTTTCTCT.

This clonotype was counted once. The junction and the germline gene differ at one end; a read error may be behind it. The V call is TRBV7-9, the J call TRBJ2-7, with D hard to call. Germline CDR1 SEHNR, CDR2 FQNEAQ (reference sequence). The CDR3 loop spans 15 amino acids. The CDR3 here is CVSSLVAGGTYEQYF. The CDR3 nucleotides are TGTGTCAGCAGCTTAGTGGCAGGCGGTACCTACGAGCAGTACTTC.

Only one count was recorded for this clonotype. The rearrangement uses TRBV4-1 and TRBJ1-2; the D is unclear. V lost 4 bases and J lost 4, with 13 bases in between. CDR1 and CDR2 from the germline V gene are MGHRA and YSYEKL. This CDR3 spans 14 amino acids. CDR3 in amino acids: CASSRGVGSYGYTF. In DNA, the CDR3 is TGCGCCAGCAGCCGAGGTGTAGGGAGCTATGGCTACACCTTC.

Note on this clonotype: One end of the junction varies from germline; a read error may be responsible. The V call is TRBV6-2 or TRBV6-3, the J call TRBJ2-7; either TRBD1 or TRBD2 may supply D (5 bases each). CDR3 length: 14 residues. Per germline, CDR1 MNHEY and CDR2 SVGEGT. CDR3 nucleotide sequence: TGTGTCAGCAAAAGACTACAGGTGGGCTACGAACAGTACTTC. Protein: CVSKRLQVGYEQYF.

V is TRBV7-2 and J is TRBJ2-2; no clear D gene. The V gene's germline CDR1 is SGHTA and CDR2 FQGNSA. V was trimmed by 4 bases and J by 6 bases, leaving 15 bases between them. The CDR3 loop spans 15 amino acids. The CDR3 DNA is TGTGCCAGCAGCTCCACTGGTACAGCCGCCGGGGAGCTGTTTTTT. This encodes CASSSTGTAAGELFF.

The J gene is TRBJ2-3, the V gene TRBV20-1, with 7 positions matching TRBD2. CDR3 length: 16 residues. Per the germline V gene, CDR1 is DFQATT and CDR2 is SNEGSKA (reference sequence). V trimming: 6 bases; J trimming: 0 bases; junction bases outside the gene matches: 12. This CDR3 reads CSAPGARESSTDTQYF. CDR3 in DNA: TGCAGTGCCCCCGGGGCGCGGGAGTCGAGCACAGATACGCAGTATTTT.

In its sample, this clonotype was seen once. At one end the junction does not follow the germline gene, possibly because of a read error. The chain is built from TRBV12-3 or TRBV12-4 and TRBJ2-7, with unresolved D. The CDR3 sequence is 13 residues long. The CDR3 loop is CVSNGDTSYEQYF. The DNA for the CDR3 is TGTGTCAGCAATGGTGACACCAGCTACGAGCAGTACTTC.

As to this clonotype: One end of the junction does not line up with germline, which may come from a read error. The chain recombines TRBV6-2 or TRBV6-3 with TRBJ2-3, with TRBD1 matching 8 bases. Germline V CDR1 and CDR2: MNHEY, SVGEGT. The CDR3 extends over 14 amino acids. The CDR3 DNA reads as TGTGCCAACAGTTACTCCAGGACAGGGTTGGGTCAGTATTTT. It encodes CANSYSRTGLGQYF.

About this clonotype itself: The CDR3 does not end in the conserved phenylalanine or tryptophan, so this is likely a read error. J is TRBJ2-1 and V is TRBV11-3; 7 bases are shared with TRBD2. The CDR3 runs 13 residues. V lost 4 bases to trimming and J lost 10 bases; unmatched junction nucleotides: 7. CDR1 is SGHNT and CDR2 is YENEEA in the germline V gene. The CDR3 is CASSSGGNLEQFS. CDR3 nucleotides: TGTGCCAGCAGCTCGGGAGGTAACTTGGAGCAGTTCTCC.

The CDR3 DNA reads TGCGCCAGCAGCATGGAGACGGTCCAAGAGACCCAGTACTTC. This gives the protein CASSMETVQETQYF. This chain uses TRBV5-1 with TRBJ2-5; D not resolved. This CDR3 contains 14 residues. CDR1 is SGHRS, CDR2 YFSETQ, per germline. V was clipped by 4 bases and J by 1 base, with 11 bases between them.

The table lists this clonotype with a few counts. This clone may be a read error of a much larger clone one base away. The rearrangement joins TRBV28 to TRBJ2-3; D remains ambiguous. This CDR3 spans 14 amino acids. The germline V gene encodes CDR1 MDHEN and CDR2 SYDVKM. CDR3 in amino acids: CASSLPLGSDRQYF. The CDR3 DNA is TGTGCCAGCAGCCTCCCCCTCGGATCCGATAGGCAGTATTTT.

Remarks on this clonotype: Sequence at one end of the junction differs from germline and may be a read error. This chain connects TRBV5-8 to TRBJ2-1; 13 nucleotides agree with TRBD2. The CDR3 loop spans 16 amino acids. Germline-derived CDR1 and CDR2 are SGHTS and YDEGEE. The CDR3 here is CASSSGLAGLHNEQLF. Written as DNA, the CDR3 is TGTGCCAGCAGCTCGGGACTAGCGGGATTACACAATGAACAGCTCTTC.

The genes are TRBV12-3 or TRBV12-4 and TRBJ1-5, with 9 nucleotides matching TRBD1. Unmatched junction bases numbered 15, after V lost 9 bases and J lost 6 bases. The CDR3 length is 16 residues. The CDR3 DNA is TGTGCCAGTAGTACCTCAGGACAGGGGAGGGCTCAGCCCCAGCATTTT. Its protein product is CASSTSGQGRAQPQHF.

This clonotype was counted ten times or more. The chain links TRBV6-5 to TRBJ2-2; D possibly corresponds to TRBD2 (6 bases). CDR1 and CDR2 (germline): MNHEY, SVGAGI. V was shortened by 6 bases and J by 7 bases, with 18 bases between the two germline ends. The CDR3 sequence is 15 residues long. The CDR3 region is CASSVSGVSGGELFF. DNA of the CDR3: TGTGCCAGCAGCGTATCGGGAGTCTCTGGCGGGGAGCTGTTTTTT.

Remarks on this clonotype: One junction end does not reproduce the germline sequence, and a read error may be involved. The rearrangement joins TRBV11-3 to TRBJ2-1; D is unresolved. The CDR3 runs 12 residues. Per germline, CDR1 SGHNT and CDR2 YENEEA. The CDR3 nucleotides are TGTTCCAGCAGCTTGAAGGCCAATGAGCAGTTCTTC. Protein sequence: CSSSLKANEQFF.

Note on this clonotype: The germline gene is not matched at one end of the junction; a read error may be the cause. The rearrangement joins TRBV12-3 or TRBV12-4 to TRBJ2-2; a possible D gene is TRBD2 (5 bases). The CDR3 loop spans 16 amino acids. In DNA, the CDR3 is TGTGCCAGCAGTCCCCAGAGGCGGACGAACACCGGGGAGCTGTTGTTT. It translates to CASSPQRRTNTGELLF.